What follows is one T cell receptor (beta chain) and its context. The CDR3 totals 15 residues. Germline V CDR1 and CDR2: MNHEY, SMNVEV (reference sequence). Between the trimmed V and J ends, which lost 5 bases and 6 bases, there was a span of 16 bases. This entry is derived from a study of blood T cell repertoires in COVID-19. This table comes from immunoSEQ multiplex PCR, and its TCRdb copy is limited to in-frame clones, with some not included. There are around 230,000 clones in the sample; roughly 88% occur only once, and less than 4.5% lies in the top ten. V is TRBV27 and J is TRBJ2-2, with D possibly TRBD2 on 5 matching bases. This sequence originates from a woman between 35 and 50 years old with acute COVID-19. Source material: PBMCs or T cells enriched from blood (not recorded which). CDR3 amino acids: CASSPTAGIAGELFF. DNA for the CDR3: TGTGCCAGCAGTCCAACCGCCGGGATCGCCGGGGAGCTGTTTTTT.